This entry lists 8 T cell receptor beta chains sequenced from one sample in a study of identical twins. From the 5' RACE reads, TCRdb called clonotypes with MiXCR, one entry per CDR3 protein. The sample contains 1,800,000 or so distinct CDR3 sequences, roughly 35% of which appear only once. The source material was cord blood. These receptors originate from a newborn girl in good health.

This chain links TRBV29-1 with TRBJ1-4; D gene ambiguous. Germline-derived CDR1 and CDR2 are SQVTM and ANQGSEA. V dropped 4 bases and J dropped 3 bases, with 6 bases sitting between them. The CDR3 consists of 12 residues. The CDR3 loop reads CSVVGANEKLFF. In DNA, the CDR3 is TGCAGCGTTGTAGGAGCTAATGAAAAACTGTTTTTT.

The V and J genes are TRBV7-8 and TRBJ1-1; 9 bases fit TRBD1. The CDR3 runs 15 residues. From germline, CDR1 is SGHVS and CDR2 FQNEAQ. V lost 4 bases to trimming and J lost 1 base; unmatched junction nucleotides: 4. The CDR3 reads CASSSRTGENTEAFF. CDR3 DNA: TGTGCCAGCAGCTCAAGGACAGGGGAGAACACTGAAGCTTTCTTT.

The chain uses TRBV29-1 and TRBJ1-2; TRBD1 agrees at 8 bases. The CDR3 runs to 14 residues. The V gene's germline CDR1 is SQVTM and CDR2 ANQGSEA. V dropped 5 bases and J dropped 2; count of bases not matched to a gene: 7. CDR3 region: CSVFRQGLNYGYTF. The CDR3 DNA sequence: TGCAGCGTTTTTCGACAGGGGTTAAACTATGGCTACACCTTC.

V usage is TRBV5-1 and J usage is TRBJ1-6; maybe TRBD1 (5 bases). Trimming left V 5 bases short and J 5 bases short, with 14 bases between. The CDR3 extends over 15 amino acids. The V gene's germline CDR1 is SGHRS and CDR2 YFSETQ. This CDR3 reads CASRPWTRNNSPLHF. For the CDR3, the DNA is TGCGCCAGCAGACCCTGGACACGCAATAATTCACCCCTCCACTTT.

This chain joins TRBV3-1 and TRBJ2-5; 9 nucleotides line up with TRBD2. Germline values: CDR1 LGHDT, CDR2 YNNKEL (reference sequence). The CDR3 runs to 17 residues. J was trimmed by 11 bases and V by 1 base; bases with no gene match: 17. The CDR3 bases are TGTGCCAGCAGCCAAGCGGGTAGCGGGGGATATTACAATGAGCAGTACTTC. Its translation: CASSQAGSGGYYNEQYF.

The genes are TRBV4-1 and TRBJ2-5; D unresolved. Trimming stripped 2 bases from V and 5 bases from J, with 9 bases between. The CDR3 consists of 13 residues. From germline, CDR1 is MGHRA and CDR2 YSYEKL. The CDR3 bases are TGCGCCAGCAGCCAATTCTCGGCGGAGACCCAGTACTTC. It specifies CASSQFSAETQYF.

With regard to this clonotype: A junction boundary mismatches the germline segment, possibly from a read error. The genes are TRBV12-3 or TRBV12-4 and TRBJ2-1; 7 bases match TRBD2. This CDR3 comprises 15 residues. The CDR3 loop is CASSLRDYRYNGQFF. The CDR3 region has the DNA TGTGCCAGCAGTCTCCGGGACTACCGCTACAATGGGCAGTTCTTC.

This clonotype showed up just a few times. The J gene is TRBJ2-1, the V gene TRBV10-3; TRBD2 agrees at 10 bases. CDR3 length equals 15 residues. Germline values: CDR1 ENHRY, CDR2 SYGVKD. Trimming at V came to 5 bases and at J to 4 bases, leaving 5 bases not matched to a gene. CDR3 DNA sequence: TGTGCCATCAGTAGGGCTAGCGGGGGATACAATGAGCAGTTCTTC. It codes for CAISRASGGYNEQFF.